These T cell receptor beta chains were read from a single sample in a study of T cell responses to AZD1222 COVID-19 vaccine. The table came from immunoSEQ multiplex PCR; TCRdb's copy has only in-frame clones and leaves some out. The table shows about 130,000 clones, with over 75% occurring only once. Specimen: peripheral blood, collected 28 days after the second dose of the MenACWY control vaccine. The receptors shown here come from an adult who received the MenACWY meningococcal vaccine as a control. Each CDR3 is given with its conserved first and last residue. Fields, in order: V gene, clone size, J gene, CDR3 protein. Only part of the rows carry a size: once, few, many, or a class if the clone is expanded.

TRBV7-3	once	TRBJ2-3	CASSLIPFSVRFSTDTQYF
TRBV5-5	-	TRBJ2-7	CASSDSHRTGNEQYF
TRBV7-3	-	TRBJ2-5	CASSLTGGPETQYF
TRBV7-2	-	TRBJ2-1	CASSLARWASGPRSSYNEQFF
TRBV28	-	TRBJ1-5	CASRALGNQPQHF
TRBV28	-	TRBJ1-3	CASSSPRAYSGNTIYF
TRBV10-3	few	TRBJ2-3	CAISEPFLTAKGADTQYF
TRBV5-1	-	TRBJ2-3	CASSLATGPADTQYF
TRBV14	-	TRBJ2-1	CASSRFVRDSNEQFF
TRBV7-2	-	TRBJ2-1	CASSMGLAVIEQFF
TRBV21-1	-	TRBJ1-1	CASSKVVGPRHTEAFF
TRBV2	-	TRBJ2-2	CATTGQGYTGELFF
TRBV20-1	once	TRBJ1-1	CSASSRGWDTEAFF
TRBV5-6	few	TRBJ1-2	CASRALDSYGYTF
TRBV18	once	TRBJ1-5	CASSPFSRNSNQPQHF
TRBV5-1	-	TRBJ2-2	CASSPDSNTGELFF
TRBV19	-	TRBJ1-1	CASSDRRSEAFF
TRBV27	-	TRBJ1-3	CASSLDPRGDTIYF
TRBV11-3	-	TRBJ2-6	CASSPFAGANVLTF
TRBV29-1	-	TRBJ2-1	CSVDTSASYNEQFF
TRBV28	-	TRBJ2-3	CAAPPSGGANTDTQYF
TRBV15	once	TRBJ2-1	CATSSLQGLGLNEQFF
TRBV9	-	TRBJ1-4	CASSVTGGTEKLFF
TRBV11-3	-	TRBJ2-2	CASSLDRAGTGELFF
TRBV14	-	TRBJ2-1	CASSQEWAQRLGQFF
TRBV19	-	TRBJ2-1	CASSISIGEQFF
TRBV6-1	-	TRBJ1-5	CASSELGGSNQPQHF
TRBV4-1	-	TRBJ1-2	CASSQTPGTGKNYGYTF
TRBV5-6	-	TRBJ2-2	CASSLDGRGIRGELFF
TRBV2	-	TRBJ1-2	CASSDWTGNYGYTF
TRBV6-6	-	TRBJ1-3	CASSYSTGTPGNTIYF
TRBV5-1	-	TRBJ2-1	CASSLQVGNRVMFF
TRBV11-2	-	TRBJ2-7	CASSLTLSSYEQYF
TRBV6-1	-	TRBJ2-1	CASSERPTGGGTYNEQFF
TRBV11-1	-	TRBJ2-3	CASSGLHSSTDTQYF
TRBV24-1	-	TRBJ2-1	CATSDYGTSGRNEQFF
TRBV5-1	-	TRBJ2-1	CASSMEGGEQFF
TRBV11-3	once	TRBJ2-1	CASSLSQGRGYNEQFF
TRBV5-8	-	TRBJ2-3	CASSLIWTGATDTQYF
TRBV15	-	TRBJ1-3	CATSRGVGNTIYF
TRBV7-6	-	TRBJ1-4	CAPRGGNEKLFF
TRBV11-3	-	TRBJ1-1	CASSLGARTEAFF
TRBV5-1	-	TRBJ1-1	CASSPYRGRTEAFF
TRBV14	-	TRBJ2-2	CASSNIAGADTGELFF
TRBV19	-	TRBJ2-1	CASSQNGNEQFF
TRBV11-2	-	TRBJ1-1	CASSLAPALNTEAFF
TRBV4-1	-	TRBJ1-2	CASSQGRDRDIWGYTF
TRBV27	-	TRBJ1-5	CASSLGRHNQPQHF
TRBV2	-	TRBJ1-3	CASRGALGSGNTIYF
TRBV15	-	TRBJ1-3	CATSTLRQGGNTIYF
TRBV6-5	few	TRBJ1-2	CASSLQGDHSYGYTF
TRBV19	-	TRBJ1-5	CASIKKGTLNQPQHF
TRBV14	-	TRBJ1-1	CASSPLTRNTEAFF
TRBV5-1	-	TRBJ2-3	CASSLASLAGKVDTQYF
TRBV4-3	-	TRBJ2-3	CASSQEWPGADTQYF
TRBV30	-	TRBJ1-5	CAWSRDGHF
TRBV6-1	-	TRBJ1-1	CASSEGGTARGTEAFF
TRBV2	-	TRBJ2-1	CASSATSGGYNEQFF
TRBV5-1	-	TRBJ2-7	CASSSRDLSGQYF